The rows below give T cell receptor beta chains drawn from one sample of a study of T cells expressing NK-cell markers. TCRdb re-called the 5' RACE reads and catalogs CDR3 proteins one per entry, DNA excluded. The table for this sample gives 350,000 to 450,000 distinct CDR3 sequences. The source material was blood T cells: a sorted CD56 or NKG2C T cell subset, CD4+ or CD8+ T cells, or bulk PBMC T cells (not recorded which). All receptors derive from a man aged 18-75 years in good health. CDR3s include the opening cysteine and the closing phenylalanine or tryptophan.

J: TRBJ1-3
V: TRBV12-3/TRBV12-4
CDR3: CASSRNGDSGNTIYF

J: TRBJ2-7
V: TRBV20-1
CDR3: CSARESPRYEQYF

J: TRBJ2-5
V: TRBV5-1
CDR3: CASSLAQGSQETQYF

J: TRBJ2-6
V: TRBV18
CDR3: CASSPLGSGANVLTF

J: TRBJ1-2
V: TRBV20-1
CDR3: CSARDSQGMYGYTF

J: TRBJ1-5
V: TRBV7-9
CDR3: CASSSTDTSYQPQHF

J: TRBJ1-2
V: TRBV7-2
CDR3: CASSPGQGGYTF

J: TRBJ2-4
V: TRBV6-1
CDR3: CASSTGTQDWLAKNIQYF

J: TRBJ2-7
V: TRBV7-2
CDR3: CASSALQGRREQYF

J: TRBJ1-5
V: TRBV7-8
CDR3: CASSFSEGNNQPQHF

J: TRBJ1-2
V: TRBV29-1
CDR3: CSVEAGDGYGYTF

J: TRBJ1-1
V: TRBV20-1
CDR3: CSARRDMNTEAFF

J: TRBJ2-7
V: TRBV10-3
CDR3: CAISGPSGPPYEQYF

J: TRBJ1-2
V: TRBV5-1
CDR3: CASSLGGTSASYGYTF

J: TRBJ1-5
V: TRBV6-5
CDR3: CASSYLGGWGSNQPQHF

J: TRBJ1-1
V: TRBV9
CDR3: CASSATQGAYTEAFF

J: TRBJ2-1
V: TRBV11-2
CDR3: CASSLDRVLAGGLRFF